These 24 T cell receptor beta chains originate from one sample sequenced in a study of cytomegalovirus exposure and HLA in healthy donors. The data were produced by immunoSEQ multiplex PCR, yet TCRdb's version contains in-frame clones alone and is incomplete. This repertoire shows more than 95,000 clones, 86% found once; its top ten account for around 5%. Sequenced: PBMCs. These receptors were taken from a man aged 18-30 years in good health and CMV-seronegative.

This clone appeared a single time. This sequence joins TRBV7-2 and TRBJ2-5; TRBD1 agrees at 9 bases. This CDR3 spans 15 amino acids. The trim removed 1 base at V and 2 bases at J, leaving 2 bases unmatched. Germline-derived CDR1 and CDR2 are SGHTA and FQGNSA. The CDR3 DNA sequence: TGTGCCAGCAGCTTAGTCGGGACAGGGCAAGAGACCCAGTACTTC. Its protein product is CASSLVGTGQETQYF. The variable domain in full, with the rest retrieved from reference TRBV7-2 and TRBJ2-5, is GAGVSQSPSNKVTEKGKDVELRCDPISGHTALYWYRQSLGQGLEFLIYFQGNSAPDKSGLPSDRFSAERTGGSVSTLTIQRTQQEDSAVYLCASSLVGTGQETQYFGPGTRLLVL.

This rearrangement joins TRBV5-1 to TRBJ1-2, with 7 bases that match TRBD1. The CDR3 covers 16 residues. V was pared by 0 bases and J by 2 bases, with 7 bases of the junction left unmatched. Germline values: CDR1 SGHRS, CDR2 YFSETQ. The CDR3 DNA sequence: TGCGCCAGCAGCTTGGAATGCAGGGGGAGAAACTATGGCTACACCTTC. This sequence encodes CASSLECRGRNYGYTF.

The chain employs TRBV7-6 and TRBJ2-1; 11 nucleotides match TRBD2. Per the germline V gene, CDR1 is SGHVS and CDR2 is FNYEAQ. V dropped 5 bases and J dropped 8; count of bases not matched to a gene: 17. There are 18 residues in the CDR3. DNA of the CDR3: TGTGCCAGCAGCCCGTTGATGTCTACTAGCGGGAGAAGGGATGAGCAGTTCTTC. Its protein is CASSPLMSTSGRRDEQFF.

The chain combines TRBV27 with TRBJ2-1, with 9 nucleotides matching TRBD1. The germline V gene encodes CDR1 MNHEY and CDR2 SMNVEV (reference sequence). The CDR3 runs to 15 residues. V was clipped by 5 bases and J by 7 bases; unmatched bases: 9. The CDR3 sequence: CASSPPGQGGNEQFF. CDR3 nucleotide sequence: TGTGCCAGCAGTCCACCGGGACAGGGAGGGAATGAGCAGTTCTTC.

A few counts support this clone. CDR3 coding DNA: TGCGCCAGCAGCCAAGATTTCCGGGTCGGCTACACCTTC. It encodes CASSQDFRVGYTF. The V gene is TRBV4-1, the J gene TRBJ1-2, with D hard to call. This CDR3 has 13 residues. The germline gives CDR1 MGHRA, CDR2 YSYEKL. The V end lost 0 bases, the J end lost 8 bases, and 10 bases lay between the germline ends.

The chain uses TRBV2 and TRBJ2-1, with TRBD2 matching over 9 bases. Germline V gene sequence: CDR1 SNHLY, CDR2 FYNNEI. CDR3 size: 15 residues. Trimming took 11 bases from V and 8 from J; bases not matched to a gene: 16. CDR3: CAWPVGGGAGDEQFF. DNA for the CDR3: TGTGCCTGGCCGGTCGGCGGGGGGGCGGGCGATGAGCAGTTCTTC.

The rearrangement joins TRBV5-4 to TRBJ2-2, with a weak D call TRBD1 (5 bases). V dropped 0 bases and J dropped 1 base, with 10 bases sitting between them. Looked up from germline, CDR1 is SGHNT and CDR2 is YYREEE (reference sequence). The CDR3 length is 16 residues. This chain's CDR3 is CASSLVGQLNTGELFF. Written as DNA, the CDR3 is TGTGCCAGCAGCTTGGTAGGACAACTGAACACCGGGGAGCTGTTTTTT. Filled out from reference TRBV5-4 and TRBJ2-2, the complete variable domain reads ETGVTQSPTHLIKTRGQQVTLRCSSQSGHNTVSWYQQALGQGPQFIFQYYREEENGRGNFPPRFSGLQFPNYSSELNVNALELDDSALYLCASSLVGQLNTGELFFGEGSRLTVL.

The chain uses TRBV6-5 and TRBJ2-3, with D maybe TRBD1 (5 bases). Germline CDR1 is MNHEY and CDR2 is SVGAGI. This CDR3 has 15 amino acids. Trimming removed 7 bases from V and 0 bases from J, with 14 bases in between. DNA of the CDR3: TGTGCCAGCACCACGGCGACAGCTAGCACAGATACGCAGTATTTT. Its protein product is CASTTATASTDTQYF.

V gene TRBV5-1 combines with J gene TRBJ2-5; 8 nucleotides match TRBD1. This CDR3 region has 15 residues. V trimming: 4 bases; J trimming: 1 base; junction bases outside the gene matches: 6. The V gene's germline CDR1 is SGHRS and CDR2 YFSETQ. CDR3 DNA sequence: TGCGCCAGCAGCCTGGGGGACAGGCCCCAAGAGACCCAGTACTTC. It specifies CASSLGDRPQETQYF.

This clone occurred a few times. The rearrangement links TRBV16 to TRBJ2-7, with TRBD2 matching 7 bases. The CDR3 extends over 14 amino acids. CDR1 is KGHSY, CDR2 FQNENV, per germline. Germline trimming cut 4 bases from V and 2 bases from J; bases unmatched to any gene: 5. For the CDR3, the DNA is TGTGCCAGCAGCCCATTCCGGGAGGCCTACGAGCAGTACTTC. This codes for CASSPFREAYEQYF.

This chain links TRBV19 with TRBJ2-1, with TRBD2 matching over 9 bases. The germline V gene encodes CDR1 LNHDA and CDR2 SQIVND (reference sequence). The trim removed 9 bases at V and 16 bases at J, leaving 10 bases unmatched. CDR3 length equals 11 residues. DNA of the CDR3: TGTGCCAGCCACGGAAGCGGGGGGTTATTCTTC. It is translated as CASHGSGGLFF.

The DNA for the CDR3 is TGTGCCAGCAGTTACTCGGCGGGGTCCTACTACAATGAGCAGTTCTTC. Translated, it gives CASSYSAGSYYNEQFF. The chain is built from TRBV6-5 and TRBJ2-1; weak D call: TRBD2 (6 bases). The length of the CDR3 is 16 residues. V lost 0 bases and J 3 bases, leaving 12 bases between the germline ends. Germline CDR1 is MNHEY and CDR2 is SVGAGI.

This chain links TRBV5-4 with TRBJ2-3; 7 bases map to TRBD2. V trimming: 4 bases; J trimming: 3 bases; junction bases outside the gene matches: 5. Germline assignment: CDR1 SGHNT and CDR2 YYREEE (reference sequence). The CDR3 totals 14 residues. CDR3 sequence: CASSIGLVTDTQYF. DNA for the CDR3: TGTGCCAGCAGCATAGGACTAGTAACAGATACGCAGTATTTT.

The chain carries TRBV7-9 and TRBJ1-2, with 10 positions matching TRBD1. This CDR3 has 17 residues. Germline CDR1 SEHNR, CDR2 FQNEAQ (reference sequence). The J segment lost 0 bases and the V segment lost 1 base, leaving 5 bases of the junction unmatched. This chain's CDR3 is CASSLVTGGISNYGYTF. The CDR3 bases are TGTGCCAGCAGCTTAGTGACAGGGGGCATTTCTAACTATGGCTACACCTTC.

Concerning this clone itself: Other DNA sequences in this sample translate to the same CDR3. The chain joins TRBV5-6 to TRBJ2-1; the D gene is possibly TRBD2 (6 bases). CDR1 and CDR2 (germline): SGHDT, YYEEEE. CDR3 size: 13 residues. Trimming removed 4 bases from V and 7 bases from J, with 12 bases in between. The CDR3 protein is CASSRTGGNEQFF. For the CDR3, the DNA is TGTGCCAGCAGCCGGACTGGGGGGAATGAGCAGTTCTTC.

The J gene is TRBJ2-1, the V gene TRBV7-2, with 8 bases that match TRBD2. The CDR3 spans 14 residues. CDR1 and CDR2 from the germline V gene are SGHTA and FQGNSA. With V trimmed by 5 bases and J by 3 bases, 3 bases remained unmatched. As DNA, the CDR3 is TGTGCCAGCAGCACCACTAGCGGCTACAATGAGCAGTTCTTC. This sequence encodes CASSTTSGYNEQFF.

This clone occurred once. The CDR3 here is CASSDWGRGYEQYF. CDR3 DNA sequence: TGTGCCAGCAGTGATTGGGGCAGGGGCTACGAGCAGTACTTC. The chain joins TRBV6-1 to TRBJ2-7; maybe TRBD1 (6 bases). Germline-derived CDR1 and CDR2 are MNHNS and SASEGT. Trimming removed 3 bases from V and 3 bases from J, with 12 bases in between. The CDR3 extends over 14 amino acids.

V and J are TRBV2 and TRBJ1-4, with no clear D. Germline CDR1 SNHLY, CDR2 FYNNEI. The CDR3 runs 10 residues. The ends were cut back, 9 bases at V and 8 bases at J, with 7 bases in the middle. The CDR3 region is CASREEKLFF. Here the CDR3 DNA reads TGTGCCAGTCGTGAGGAAAAACTGTTTTTT. Variable domain in full (rest from reference TRBV2 and TRBJ1-4): EPEVTQTPSHQVTQMGQEVILRCVPISNHLYFYWYRQILGQKVEFLVSFYNNEISEKSEIFDDQFSVERPDGSNFTLKIRSTKLEDSAMYFCASREEKLFFGSGTQLSVL.

The chain employs TRBV2 and TRBJ2-7; 11 nucleotides match TRBD1. The CDR3 covers 13 residues. From germline, CDR1 is SNHLY and CDR2 FYNNEI. V lost 4 bases, J lost 5 bases, and 1 base stayed unmatched. The CDR3 region has the DNA TGTGCCAGCAGTGGGACAGGGGGCAACGAGCAGTACTTC. Encoded protein: CASSGTGGNEQYF.

This chain uses TRBV19 with TRBJ1-2, with TRBD1 matching 9 bases. Germline V CDR1 and CDR2: LNHDA, SQIVND (reference sequence). After removal of 4 bases from V and 0 bases from J, the junction contained 9 bases not matched to a gene. The CDR3 totals 17 residues. DNA of the CDR3: TGTGCCAGTAGTAGTACCGGGACAGGGACGACTAACTATGGCTACACCTTC. This sequence encodes CASSSTGTGTTNYGYTF. The full variable domain, in which reference TRBV19 and TRBJ1-2 provide the parts outside the CDR3, is DGGITQSPKYLFRKEGQNVTLSCEQNLNHDAMYWYRQDPGQGLRLIYYSQIVNDFQKGDIAEGYSVSREKKESFPLTVTSAQKNPTAFYLCASSSTGTGTTNYGYTFGSGTRLTVV.

This chain uses TRBV6-5 with TRBJ1-5; 7 positions match TRBD1. The trim removed 5 bases at V and 6 bases at J, leaving 4 bases unmatched. Looked up from germline, CDR1 is MNHEY and CDR2 is SVGAGI. This CDR3 has 13 amino acids. The CDR3 sequence: CASSTDRAQPQHF. The CDR3, as DNA: TGTGCCAGCAGTACTGACAGGGCTCAGCCCCAGCATTTT.

V gene TRBV30 combines with J gene TRBJ2-7; D might be TRBD2 (6 bases). Germline V gene data show CDR1 as GTSNPN and CDR2 as SVGIG (reference sequence). Trimming cost V 5 bases and J 7 bases, with 27 bases left between them. The CDR3 has 16 residues. The CDR3 here is CAWGRNLGTGVGEQYF. The CDR3 DNA follows: TGTGCCTGGGGACGGAACCTCGGGACTGGGGTGGGGGAGCAGTACTTC.

V gene TRBV7-9 combines with J gene TRBJ2-5; tentative D call: TRBD2 (5 bases). Germline V gives CDR1 SEHNR, CDR2 FQNEAQ (reference sequence). The V end lost 4 bases, the J end lost 2 bases, and 17 bases lay between the germline ends. This CDR3 is built from 16 residues. CDR3 residues: CASSSVRDYSQETQYF. The CDR3 region has the DNA TGTGCCAGCAGCTCAGTACGAGACTATTCTCAAGAGACCCAGTACTTC.

The chain couples TRBV7-6 to TRBJ1-4; 9 bases align to TRBD1. The CDR3 runs 15 residues. V lost 3 bases and J lost 5; bases outside the gene matches: 4. Per the germline V gene, CDR1 is SGHVS and CDR2 is FNYEAQ. DNA for the CDR3: TGTGCCAGCAGCTTTGGACAGGGGCGGAATGAAAAACTGTTTTTT. This sequence encodes CASSFGQGRNEKLFF.